The 2 T cell receptor beta chains below all came from one sample that was sequenced in a study of blood T cell repertoires in COVID-19 (dated by TCRdb to about 2020). Libraries were built with the immunoSEQ multiplex PCR assay. Entries here come from immuneACCESS through TCRdb and include only in-frame sequences with V and J called. Some clones fail to appear in such tables; in the studies checked, an unresolved V gene covers under half of the shortfall, and the cause of the remainder is unknown. A total of over 250,000 clones appear in this sample, roughly 90% of them only once. The top ten constitute more than 8.5% of the sample. Sequencing was performed on PBMCs or T cells enriched from blood (not recorded which). The receptors here all came from a woman aged 18-29 years who had recovered from COVID-19.

The rearrangement uses TRBV7-8 and TRBJ1-3; D not certain. The germline V gene encodes CDR1 SGHVS and CDR2 FQNEAQ. V was clipped by 2 bases and J by 0 bases, with 11 bases between them. This CDR3 is 16 amino acids long. For the CDR3, the DNA is TGTGCCAGCAGCTTACAAGGCAGGAACTCTGGAAACACCATATATTTT. Its translation is CASSLQGRNSGNTIYF.

The chain links TRBV4-2 to TRBJ1-6; D is possibly TRBD1 (6 bases). This CDR3 is 15 amino acids long. The V and J ends lost 0 bases and 7 bases respectively, with 10 bases between them. From germline, CDR1 is LGHNA and CDR2 YNFKEQ. DNA of the CDR3: TGTGCCAGCAGCCAAGACGCCCAGGGGAATTCACCCCTCCACTTT. This encodes CASSQDAQGNSPLHF.